The 30 T cell receptor beta chains presented below share a single source sample, sequenced in a study of blood T cell repertoires in COVID-19. Sequenced by immunoSEQ multiplex PCR; TCRdb stores in-frame clones only, minus some. This table has around 200,000 clones, under 85% appearing once. Sequencing used peripheral blood. All receptors derive from a woman aged 40 to 55 with acute or convalescent COVID-19.

Only one count was recorded for this clone. The chain carries TRBV6-2 or TRBV6-3 and TRBJ2-5, with 12 bases aligning to TRBD2. The CDR3 is made up of 16 amino acids. The germline V gene encodes CDR1 MNHEY and CDR2 SVGEGT. V shed 6 bases and J 0 bases; nucleotides not matched to a gene: 5. For the CDR3, the DNA is TGTGCCAGCAGCCTTCTAGCGGGGGGGTACCAAGAGACCCAGTACTTC. Protein product: CASSLLAGGYQETQYF.

The V and J genes are TRBV6-1 and TRBJ2-1; TRBD2 matches at 11 bases. Germline lookup yields CDR1 MNHNS and CDR2 SASEGT. With V trimmed by 4 bases and J by 8 bases, 10 bases remained unmatched. The CDR3 extends over 16 amino acids. The CDR3 sequence: CASSGLAGGDGHEQFF. The CDR3 DNA reads as TGTGCCAGCAGTGGGTTAGCGGGGGGGGATGGGCATGAGCAGTTCTTC.

The gene calls are TRBV21-1 and TRBJ2-7; the tabulated D call, TRBD1, remains unverified against the DNA. TRBV21-1 has pseudogene status. The CDR3 sequence is 16 residues long. DNA for the CDR3: TGTGCCAGCAGCAAAGGGAGGGGGCGCAGCTCCTACGAGCAGTACTTC. Translated: CASSKGRGRSSYEQYF.

The V gene is TRBV4-1, the J gene TRBJ2-1; tentative D call: TRBD1 (6 bases). The germline V gene has CDR1 MGHRA and CDR2 YSYEKL. The CDR3 is made up of 15 amino acids. With 3 bases removed from V and 7 bases from J, the gap between germline ends came to 16 bases. The CDR3, as DNA: TGCGCCAGCAGCCACCCCGGACAGAGGACTAATGAGCAGTTCTTC. It encodes CASSHPGQRTNEQFF.

The chain carries TRBV28 and TRBJ1-4; D is ambiguous. This CDR3 has 15 residues. Germline V gene sequence: CDR1 MDHEN, CDR2 SYDVKM. V was shortened by 6 bases and J by 5 bases, with 16 bases between the two germline ends. CDR3 residues: CASSSFGYRNEKLFF. The CDR3 DNA reads TGTGCCAGCAGCTCATTCGGTTACCGGAATGAAAAACTGTTTTTT.

The chain is built from TRBV3-1 (or the pseudogene TRBV3-2) and TRBJ2-7; TRBD1 matches at 7 bases. Germline-derived CDR1 and CDR2 are LGHDT and YNNKEL (reference sequence). J gave up 1 base and V 7 bases, and 7 bases lay outside the gene matches. The CDR3 covers 14 residues. CDR3 protein: CASTATGVSYEQYF. The CDR3 DNA reads as TGTGCCAGCACCGCCACAGGGGTATCCTACGAGCAGTACTTC.

The table lists this clone with a count of one. This rearrangement joins TRBV5-8 to TRBJ1-4; weak D call: TRBD1 (5 bases). The CDR3 sequence is 15 residues long. V dropped 4 bases and J dropped 2 bases, with 12 bases sitting between them. Per the germline V gene, CDR1 is SGHTS and CDR2 is YDEGEE. CDR3 coding DNA: TGTGCCAGCAGCCCGGGCAGGGCGACTAATGAAAAACTGTTTTTT. It encodes CASSPGRATNEKLFF.

The chain is built from TRBV4-1 and TRBJ2-7; TRBD1 matches at 8 bases. The CDR3 runs to 17 residues. Losses at the gene ends were 1 base for V and 3 bases for J; bases not matched to a gene: 11. The V gene's germline CDR1 is MGHRA and CDR2 YSYEKL. The CDR3 DNA sequence: TGCGCCAGCAGCCAAGGGGGGACAGGTTTTCAGATCTACGAGCAGTACTTC. It is translated as CASSQGGTGFQIYEQYF.

The chain recombines TRBV6-5 with TRBJ2-1; 7 bases agree with TRBD1. The length of the CDR3 is 11 residues. With 7 bases clipped from V and 12 bases from J, the junction kept 6 bases outside the gene matches. The germline V gene encodes CDR1 MNHEY and CDR2 SVGAGI. The CDR3 loop reads CASTSGTAQFF. The CDR3 DNA sequence: TGTGCCAGCACCTCAGGGACAGCGCAGTTCTTC.

The rearrangement joins TRBV7-3 to TRBJ1-1; D unclear. V was shortened by 3 bases and J by 0 bases, with 5 bases between the two germline ends. Germline V gene lookup returns CDR1 SGHTA and CDR2 FQGTGA. The CDR3 consists of 13 residues. For the CDR3, the DNA is TGTGCCAGCAGCTTTTCTATGAACACTGAAGCTTTCTTT. Protein product: CASSFSMNTEAFF.

The V gene is TRBV5-1, the J gene TRBJ2-7; 8 nucleotides match TRBD1. CDR3 size: 15 residues. Germline V gene lookup returns CDR1 SGHRS and CDR2 YFSETQ. Trimming cost V 0 bases and J 7 bases; bases outside gene matches: 9. The CDR3 DNA sequence: TGCGCCAGCAGCTTGGGATGGCAGGGGGCTTATGAGCAGTACTTC. This translates into CASSLGWQGAYEQYF.

The chain combines TRBV7-8 with TRBJ2-1; D gene unclear. Trimming removed 5 bases from V and 0 bases from J, with 11 bases in between. Germline V CDR1 and CDR2: SGHVS, FQNEAQ. This CDR3 spans 15 amino acids. Here the CDR3 DNA reads TGTGCCAGCAGCCCCCACGAGAGCTCCTACAATGAGCAGTTCTTC. As protein: CASSPHESSYNEQFF.

This sequence joins TRBV6-6 and TRBJ1-6, with no clear D. Germline values: CDR1 MNHNY, CDR2 SVGAGI (reference sequence). V was cut by 2 bases and J by 8 bases, with 10 bases left in between. The CDR3 totals 14 residues. In DNA, the CDR3 is TGTGCCAGCAGTTACCGGGGTGATGATTCACCCCTCCACTTT. This codes for CASSYRGDDSPLHF.

The chain has TRBV13 and TRBJ2-2; D not resolved. Per the germline V gene, CDR1 is PRHDT and CDR2 is FYEKMQ (reference sequence). V lost 5 bases to trimming and J lost 5 bases, with 6 bases between them. The CDR3 is 12 amino acids. CDR3 DNA sequence: TGTGCCAGCAGCCGTTTTACCGGGGAGCTGTTTTTT. Protein: CASSRFTGELFF.

The chain uses TRBV29-1 and TRBJ1-2; no reliable D call. The CDR3 is 13 residues long. Germline lookup yields CDR1 SQVTM and CDR2 ANQGSEA. Trimming left V 5 bases short and J 7 bases short, with 17 bases between. CDR3 amino acids: CSVYLSLVAGYTF. CDR3 sequence (DNA): TGCAGCGTTTATCTGTCCCTTGTGGCTGGCTACACCTTC.

The J gene is TRBJ2-3, the V gene TRBV29-1; D not certain. This CDR3 is 13 amino acids long. CDR1 and CDR2 from the germline V gene are SQVTM and ANQGSEA. Between the trimmed V and J ends, which lost 5 bases and 6 bases, there was a span of 15 bases. CDR3 sequence reads: CSVWAFPTDTQYF. The CDR3 bases are TGCAGCGTTTGGGCCTTTCCAACCGATACGCAGTATTTT.

The chain is built from TRBV25-1 and TRBJ1-4; TRBD1 is a possible D gene (5 bases). Trimming removed 3 bases from V and 7 bases from J, with 12 bases in between. This CDR3 is 14 amino acids long. The germline V gene encodes CDR1 MGHDK and CDR2 SYGVNS. The CDR3 DNA is TGTGCCAGCAGTGAGGGGGGGGTAGGTGAAAAACTGTTTTTT. It specifies CASSEGGVGEKLFF. The variable domain in full, completed from reference TRBV25-1 and TRBJ1-4, reads EADIYQTPRYLVIGTGKKITLECSQTMGHDKMYWYQQDPGMELHLIHYSYGVNSTEKGDLSSESTVSRIRTEHFPLTLESARPSHTSQYLCASSEGGVGEKLFFGSGTQLSVL.

To note about this clone: Germline is not matched at one junction end, which may reflect a read error. This chain links TRBV7-7 with TRBJ1-2, with TRBD1 matching over 7 bases. CDR1 SSHAT and CDR2 FNYEAQ come from the germline V gene (reference sequence). The CDR3 is 19 residues long. CDR3 loop: CASSSRPGGTYGPNYGYTF. The CDR3 DNA sequence: TGTGCTAGCAGCTCCCGGCCAGGGGGGACCTATGGGCCTAACTATGGCTACACCTTC.

The chain combines TRBV24-1 with TRBJ1-5, with 8 nucleotides matching TRBD1. This CDR3 is 14 amino acids long. J was trimmed by 6 bases and V by 2 bases; bases with no gene match: 2. Germline CDR1 is KGHDR and CDR2 is SFDVKD. The CDR3 DNA sequence: TGTGCCACCAGTGATTGGGACAGGAGTCAGCCCCAGCATTTT. Translating it yields CATSDWDRSQPQHF.

The chain couples TRBV2 to TRBJ2-7, with 9 bases fitting TRBD1. Losses at the gene ends were 8 bases for V and 7 bases for J; bases not matched to a gene: 9. There are 13 residues in the CDR3. CDR1 and CDR2 (germline): SNHLY, FYNNEI. CDR3 sequence: CASVGDRVKEQYF. CDR3 DNA: TGTGCCAGCGTGGGGGACAGGGTAAAAGAGCAGTACTTC.

This chain uses TRBV6-6 with TRBJ1-6; D is undetermined. The CDR3 has 15 amino acids. CDR1 and CDR2 (germline): MNHNY, SVGAGI (reference sequence). Trimming removed 0 bases at V and 7 bases at J, with 10 bases between. As DNA, the CDR3 is TGTGCCAGCAGTTACTCAAGGGAGCGAAATTCACCCCTCCACTTT. As protein: CASSYSRERNSPLHF.

The rearrangement uses TRBV28 and TRBJ2-6; TRBD1 aligns across 10 bases. V was pared by 5 bases and J by 2 bases, with 3 bases of the junction left unmatched. Germline CDR1 reads MDHEN; CDR2 reads SYDVKM. This CDR3 is 16 amino acids long. This CDR3 reads CASSNDRGPGANVLTF. The CDR3 region has the DNA TGTGCCAGCAGTAACGACAGGGGGCCTGGGGCCAACGTCCTGACTTTC.

The rearrangement joins TRBV21-1 to TRBJ1-4; TRBD1, the table's D call, lacks a check against the DNA. TRBV21-1 is assigned pseudogene status. The CDR3 runs to 13 residues. The CDR3 nucleotides read TGTGCCAGCAGGCAGGAAGAAAGTGAAAAACTGTTTTTT. Encoded protein: CASRQEESEKLFF.

The chain employs TRBV19 and TRBJ1-2; a weak D match, TRBD1 (6 bases). CDR1 LNHDA and CDR2 SQIVND come from the germline V gene (reference sequence). The CDR3 covers 12 residues. V was cut by 6 bases and J by 6 bases, with 11 bases left in between. For the CDR3, the DNA is TGTGCCAGTAGCCCCACAGGGAATGGCTACACCTTC. Translation gives CASSPTGNGYTF.

In the case of this clone: This same CDR3 is encoded by further DNA sequences in the sample. The chain uses TRBV7-2 and TRBJ1-5, with TRBD1 matching over 7 bases. This CDR3 is 14 amino acids long. The V gene's germline CDR1 is SGHTA and CDR2 FQGNSA. Trimming removed 5 bases from V and 5 bases from J; junction bases left unmatched: 6. CDR3 amino acids: CASSLRQGDQPQHF. CDR3 nucleotides: TGTGCCAGCAGCCTACGACAGGGTGATCAGCCCCAGCATTTT. The whole variable domain, filled in from reference TRBV7-2 and TRBJ1-5, reads GAGVSQSPSNKVTEKGKDVELRCDPISGHTALYWYRQSLGQGLEFLIYFQGNSAPDKSGLPSDRFSAERTGGSVSTLTIQRTQQEDSAVYLCASSLRQGDQPQHFGDGTRLSIL.

This sequence joins TRBV28 and TRBJ2-7; D unclear. CDR3 length equals 14 residues. Germline CDR1 reads MDHEN; CDR2 reads SYDVKM. Between the trimmed V and J ends, which lost 6 bases and 0 bases, there was a span of 12 bases. As DNA, the CDR3 is TGTGCCAGCAGAACCGGTACGCACTCCTACGAGCAGTACTTC. Translating it yields CASRTGTHSYEQYF. Combining the CDR3 with reference TRBV28 and TRBJ2-7 gives the whole variable domain DVKVTQSSRYLVKRTGEKVFLECVQDMDHENMFWYRQDPGLGLRLIYFSYDVKMKEKGDIPEGYSVSREKKERFSLILESASTNQTSMYLCASRTGTHSYEQYFGPGTRLTVT.

J is TRBJ2-2 and V is TRBV30; maybe TRBD2 (6 bases). Looked up from germline, CDR1 is GTSNPN and CDR2 is SVGIG (reference sequence). The V gene lost 3 bases and the J gene lost 3 bases, with 14 bases spanning the gap. The CDR3 totals 15 residues. This CDR3 reads CAWRTGTLHTGELFF. In DNA form, the CDR3 reads TGTGCCTGGAGAACCGGGACTCTCCACACCGGGGAGCTGTTTTTT.

This clone was observed once. The J gene is TRBJ2-7, the V gene TRBV2, with 8 bases matching TRBD1. This CDR3 comprises 15 residues. Germline-derived CDR1 and CDR2 are SNHLY and FYNNEI. Trimming at V came to 7 bases and at J to 1 base, leaving 9 bases not matched to a gene. Here the CDR3 DNA reads TGTGCCAGCAACGAGGACAGGGCTTCTTCCTACGAGCAGTACTTC. Translated, it gives CASNEDRASSYEQYF.

The chain recombines TRBV19 with TRBJ2-2, with 7 bases identical to TRBD2. The junction had 7 bases not matched to a gene; V was cut back by 3 bases and J by 3 bases. CDR1 LNHDA and CDR2 SQIVND come from the germline V gene (reference sequence). The CDR3 is 16 residues long. The CDR3 sequence is CASSILSGIYTGELFF. In nucleotides, the CDR3 is TGTGCCAGTAGTATTTTGAGCGGGATCTACACCGGGGAGCTGTTTTTT.

Many counts were recorded for this clone. The rearrangement links TRBV4-1 to TRBJ1-2; D is possibly TRBD1 (5 bases). Germline CDR1 is MGHRA and CDR2 is YSYEKL. V was pared by 1 base and J by 2 bases, with 11 bases between. The CDR3 runs 15 residues. The CDR3 bases are TGCGCCAGCAGCCAAGTAGACAGCCTAAACTATGGCTACACCTTC. As protein: CASSQVDSLNYGYTF.